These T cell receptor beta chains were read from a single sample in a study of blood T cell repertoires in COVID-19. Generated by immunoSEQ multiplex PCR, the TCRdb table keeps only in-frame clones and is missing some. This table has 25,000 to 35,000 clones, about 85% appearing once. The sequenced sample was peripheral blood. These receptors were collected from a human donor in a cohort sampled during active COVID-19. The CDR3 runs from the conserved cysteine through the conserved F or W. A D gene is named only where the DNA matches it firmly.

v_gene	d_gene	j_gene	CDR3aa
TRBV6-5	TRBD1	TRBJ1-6	CAAGSGTGNSPLHF
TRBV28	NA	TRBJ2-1	CASSLHGVPFQFF
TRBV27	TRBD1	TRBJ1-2	CASSSNQQGTYGYTF
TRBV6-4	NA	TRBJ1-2	CASSASGVGYTF
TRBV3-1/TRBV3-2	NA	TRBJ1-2	CASSLLGRTSNYGYTF
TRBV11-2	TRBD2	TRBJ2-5	CASSEGRGVGTQYF
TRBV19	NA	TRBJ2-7	CASSILAGGLYEQYF
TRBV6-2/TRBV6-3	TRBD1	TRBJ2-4	CASSPNRGKMNLAKNIQYF
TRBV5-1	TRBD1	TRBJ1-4	CASSWTGGGEKLFF
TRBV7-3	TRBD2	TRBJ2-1	CASSNPGLAGGTSRNEQFF
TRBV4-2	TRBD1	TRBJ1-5	CASSPGTVGSQPQHF
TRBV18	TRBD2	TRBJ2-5	CASAASGGFQETQYF
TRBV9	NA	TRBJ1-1	CASSVDWNTEAFF
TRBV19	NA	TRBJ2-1	CASSIQASSYNEQFF
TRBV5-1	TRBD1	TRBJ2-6	CASSLGTGLSGANVLTF
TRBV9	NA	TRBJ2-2	CASSAAGGELFF
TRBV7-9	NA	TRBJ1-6	CASSSGHAVAYNSPLHF
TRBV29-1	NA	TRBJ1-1	CSVTSNTEAFF
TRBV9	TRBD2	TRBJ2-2	CASSAIAGVGTGELFF
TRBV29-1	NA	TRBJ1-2	CSVEVEGGYTF
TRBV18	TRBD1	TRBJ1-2	CASSRDKTGDYGYTF
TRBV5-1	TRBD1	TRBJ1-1	CASGTGERDTEAFF
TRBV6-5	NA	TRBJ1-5	CASSSNGQNQPQHF
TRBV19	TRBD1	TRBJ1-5	CASSMDRAQPQHF
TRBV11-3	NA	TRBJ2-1	CASGRGLTLNEQFF
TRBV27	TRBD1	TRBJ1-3	CASSPYRGGNGNTIYF
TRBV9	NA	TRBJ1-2	CASSVAEPGKDGYTF
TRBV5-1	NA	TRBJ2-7	CASSLEVSSYEQYF
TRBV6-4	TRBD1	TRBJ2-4	CASSGETGEAKNIQYF
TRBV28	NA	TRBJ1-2	CASSHYGGTYGYTF
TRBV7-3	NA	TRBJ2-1	CASSPGSGGGMKQFF
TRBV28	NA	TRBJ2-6	CASSLPGYSSGANVLTF
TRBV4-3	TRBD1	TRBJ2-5	CASSQDMSRGTGGREETQYF
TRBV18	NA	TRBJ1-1	CASSPTRQSNTEAFF
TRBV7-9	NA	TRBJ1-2	CASSPQGSGYTF
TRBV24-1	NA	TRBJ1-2	CATSDIHGYTF
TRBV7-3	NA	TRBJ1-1	CASSLGANTEAFF
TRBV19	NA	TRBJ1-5	CASSIGVRPQHF
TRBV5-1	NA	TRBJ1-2	CASSLQLNYGYTF
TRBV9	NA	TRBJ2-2	CASDSGLAGELFF
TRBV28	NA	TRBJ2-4	CASLGAGRGIQYF
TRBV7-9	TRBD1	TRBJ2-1	CASSLMGQFNEQFF
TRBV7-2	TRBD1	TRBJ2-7	CASREQGSYEQYF
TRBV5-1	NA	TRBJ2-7	CASSLDPEAYEQYF
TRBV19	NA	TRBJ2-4	CASSADFLNIQYF
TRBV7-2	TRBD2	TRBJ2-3	CASSYLATSGGAAQHTQYF
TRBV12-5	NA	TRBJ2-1	CASGSNLGQGRNNEQFF
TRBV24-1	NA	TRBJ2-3	CATRGGATDTQYF
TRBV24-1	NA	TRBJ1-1	CATSGGGYTEAFF
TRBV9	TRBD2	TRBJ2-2	CASSAAGGYTGELFF
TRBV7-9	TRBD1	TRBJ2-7	CASSPSTGFYSYEQYF
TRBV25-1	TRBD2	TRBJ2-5	CASSEGTSGAETQYF
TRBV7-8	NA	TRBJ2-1	CASSLDPVRQFF
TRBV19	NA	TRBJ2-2	CASSIQQYQELFF
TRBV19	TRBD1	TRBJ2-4	CASSWRQGAGLNGVAKNIQYF
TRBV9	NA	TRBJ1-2	CASSDAPTGEINYGYTF
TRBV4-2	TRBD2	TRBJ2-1	CASSRELAGSRNEQFF
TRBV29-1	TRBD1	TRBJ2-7	CSAEGAVPYEQYF
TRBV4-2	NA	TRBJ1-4	CASSQTREPDEKLFF
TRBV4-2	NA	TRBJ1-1	CASSQDPSEGVTEAFF